This T cell receptor (beta chain) was retrieved from a study of neurological immune-mediated disorders. TCRdb redid the calling of the 5' RACE reads with MiXCR, one entry per CDR3 protein. The data contain 31,000 or so distinct CDR3 sequences, 10% to 15% of them singletons. The sample holds many counts of this clonotype. Time point here: technical triplicate 2. Sequencing was carried out using CD4+ T cells from blood. The clonotype comes from a female donor with HTLV-1-associated myelopathy (HAM/TSP).

CDR3 protein: CASSLGVVGTGKETQYF. CDR3 DNA sequence: TGTGCCAGCAGCTTAGGGGTTGTAGGGACGGGAAAAGAGACCCAGTACTTC. This rearrangement joins TRBV7-2 to TRBJ2-5, with D possibly being TRBD1 or TRBD2 (5 bases each). The ends were cut back, 1 base at V and 3 bases at J, with 18 bases in the middle. Germline V gene lookup returns CDR1 SGHTA and CDR2 FQGNSA. The CDR3 totals 17 residues.